A selection of T cell receptor beta chains follows, all from one sample in a study of shared clonotypes between healthy human individuals. TCRdb keeps only in-frame clones here, not all; method: immunoSEQ multiplex PCR. The table has over a million clones, 78% seen once. The sequenced sample was memory CD4+ T cells from PBMCs. All receptors come from a man in his late teens or twenties in good health. Some clones in this sample may be carry-over from other donors' samples. The CDR3 runs from the conserved cysteine through the conserved F or W. Each record gives: D gene, V gene, J gene, clone size, CDR3 DNA, CDR3 protein. A D gene is named only where the DNA matches it firmly. Where a row states a size, it is once, few, many or the class of an expanded clone; other rows omit it.

D: TRBD2
V: TRBV29-1
J: TRBJ2-3
size: NA
DNA: TGCAGCTCCCGGACTAGCGGGATGACAGATACGCAGTATTTT
CDR3: CSSRTSGMTDTQYF

D: NA
V: TRBV7-9
J: TRBJ1-2
size: few
DNA: TGTGCCAGCAGCTTATATGACGACACCCGCTACACCTTC
CDR3: CASSLYDDTRYTF

D: TRBD1
V: TRBV6-5
J: TRBJ1-1
size: NA
DNA: TGTGCCAGCAGTATACCAGGGACAGCCAACACTGAAGCTTTCTTT
CDR3: CASSIPGTANTEAFF

D: TRBD1
V: TRBV9
J: TRBJ1-4
size: once
DNA: TGTGCCAGCACCCCGACAGGGCGAGATGAAAAACTGTTTTTT
CDR3: CASTPTGRDEKLFF

D: NA
V: TRBV20-1
J: TRBJ2-3
size: NA
DNA: TGCAATATGGGGGTGAGAGATACGCAGTATTTT
CDR3: CNMGVRDTQYF

D: NA
V: TRBV7-8
J: TRBJ2-1
size: NA
DNA: TGTGCCAGCAGCTTAGCACGTCTAGCCATTTACAATGAGCAGTTCTTC
CDR3: CASSLARLAIYNEQFF

D: TRBD1
V: TRBV5-4
J: TRBJ2-4
size: NA
DNA: TGTGCCAGCAGCTTGTGGGACAGGGGGACGATGAACATTCAGTACTTC
CDR3: CASSLWDRGTMNIQYF

D: NA
V: TRBV19
J: TRBJ1-5
size: NA
DNA: TGTGCCAGTGGGGGAACAGGCAATCAGCCCCAGCATTTT
CDR3: CASGGTGNQPQHF

D: NA
V: TRBV30
J: TRBJ1-2
size: NA
DNA: TGTGCCTGGACGGGTGATACTAACTATGGCTACACCTTC
CDR3: CAWTGDTNYGYTF

D: NA
V: TRBV5-4
J: TRBJ1-1
size: once
DNA: TGTGCCAGCAGCTTAGGAGCGGGTGGGACTGAAGCTTTCTTT
CDR3: CASSLGAGGTEAFF

D: TRBD1
V: TRBV5-1
J: TRBJ2-5
size: NA
DNA: TGCGCCAGCAGCCCCGGGACAGTTCCACTCCAAGAGACCCAGTACTTC
CDR3: CASSPGTVPLQETQYF

D: NA
V: TRBV4-3
J: TRBJ2-1
size: NA
DNA: TGCGCCAGCAGCCAAGCGGGATCCAACAATGAGCAGTTCTTC
CDR3: CASSQAGSNNEQFF

D: TRBD1
V: TRBV14
J: TRBJ1-2
size: few
DNA: TGTGCCAGCAGCCAACCCGGGACAGGGGAAGGAGCTAACTATGGCTACACCTTC
CDR3: CASSQPGTGEGANYGYTF

D: TRBD1
V: TRBV7-9
J: TRBJ1-6
size: NA
DNA: TGTGCCAGCAGCTCCAGGGGACAGGGTTTCGGATCACCCCTCCACTTT
CDR3: CASSSRGQGFGSPLHF

D: TRBD2
V: TRBV29-1
J: TRBJ2-7
size: many
DNA: TGCAGCGTTGGGCGGGAGCTGGGTTATGAGCAGTACTTC
CDR3: CSVGRELGYEQYF

D: NA
V: TRBV25-1
J: TRBJ2-2
size: NA
DNA: TGTGCCAGCAGTGAATTTCTCAACACCGGGGAGCTGTTTTTT
CDR3: CASSEFLNTGELFF

D: NA
V: TRBV6-4
J: TRBJ2-1
size: NA
DNA: TGTGCCAGCAGTGAGGGGCGGGGACGGGTAAATGAGCAGTTCTTC
CDR3: CASSEGRGRVNEQFF

D: NA
V: TRBV30
J: TRBJ2-2
size: NA
DNA: TGTGCCTGGGGGGGATGGACGACCCCGTTTTTT
CDR3: CAWGGWTTPFF

D: TRBD2
V: TRBV28
J: TRBJ2-3
size: NA
DNA: TGTGCCAGCACGGAGGCTAGCGGACACTTCACAGATACGCAGTATTTT
CDR3: CASTEASGHFTDTQYF

D: TRBD2
V: TRBV5-4
J: TRBJ2-2
size: NA
DNA: TGTGCCAGCTCGCGGCAGGGAGGGACCGGGGAGCTGTTTTTT
CDR3: CASSRQGGTGELFF

D: NA
V: TRBV11-2
J: TRBJ1-4
size: NA
DNA: TGTGCCAGCAGCCCTAGTCGTAATGAAAAACTGTTTTTT
CDR3: CASSPSRNEKLFF

D: NA
V: TRBV9
J: TRBJ1-5
size: NA
DNA: TGTGCCAGCAGCGTGCAGGGCAATCAGCCCCAGCATTTT
CDR3: CASSVQGNQPQHF

D: NA
V: TRBV4-1
J: TRBJ2-7
size: NA
DNA: TGCGCCAGCAGCCTTGAGTCATTCTACGAGCAGTACTTC
CDR3: CASSLESFYEQYF

D: TRBD1
V: TRBV28
J: TRBJ2-7
size: NA
DNA: TGTGCCAGCAGTTCCGGGACAGGGGGATCGTACGAGCAGTACTTC
CDR3: CASSSGTGGSYEQYF

D: TRBD2
V: TRBV7-9
J: TRBJ2-5
size: NA
DNA: TGTGCCAGCAGCTCTCTAGCGGGAGGACGAGAGACCCAGTACTTC
CDR3: CASSSLAGGRETQYF

D: NA
V: TRBV19
J: TRBJ1-3
size: once
DNA: TGTGCCAGTAGTAAAAATCCAGACTCTGGAAACACCATATATTTT
CDR3: CASSKNPDSGNTIYF

D: NA
V: TRBV18
J: TRBJ2-3
size: NA
DNA: TGTGCCAGCTCACCACCATCACGGGAAGATACGCAGTATTTT
CDR3: CASSPPSREDTQYF

D: NA
V: TRBV5-1
J: TRBJ2-7
size: NA
DNA: TGCGCCAGCAGCTTGGCTGTCGGGGGCGGGAAGCAGTACTTC
CDR3: CASSLAVGGGKQYF

D: NA
V: TRBV11-2
J: TRBJ2-5
size: many
DNA: TGTGCCAGCAGCTTACAAGAGACCCAGTACTTC
CDR3: CASSLQETQYF